The 20 T cell receptor beta chains below all came from one sample that was sequenced in a study of blood T cells in healthy people across ages. Primers used in a second PCR of roughly 6 to 11 cycles were a sample-barcoded 5' primer and a J-beta primer mix. TCRdb itself ran the 5' RACE reads through MiXCR, one entry per CDR3 protein. The sample yields around 2 million distinct CDR3 sequences, about 39% seen once. Sequences were obtained from blood. All receptors derive from a human donor in good health.

The rearrangement links TRBV20-1 to TRBJ2-1, with D perhaps given as TRBD1 or TRBD2 (5 bases each). V shed 1 base and J shed 5 bases, with 12 bases lying between them. The CDR3 totals 14 residues. Looked up from germline, CDR1 is DFQATT and CDR2 is SNEGSKA (reference sequence). CDR3 residues: CSARGGTGNNEQFF. CDR3 DNA: TGCAGTGCTAGAGGTGGGACGGGGAACAATGAGCAGTTCTTC.

The chain carries TRBV6-5 and TRBJ2-1; D may match TRBD1 or TRBD2 (5 bases each). The CDR3 runs 15 residues. Trimming removed 3 bases from V and 3 bases from J, with 12 bases in between. Germline V gene data show CDR1 as MNHEY and CDR2 as SVGAGI. Here the CDR3 DNA reads TGTGCCAGCAGTTATCCTGGTGGGGGCTACAATGAGCAGTTCTTC. It yields the protein CASSYPGGGYNEQFF.

The V and J genes are TRBV20-1 and TRBJ2-1; a weak D match, TRBD1 (5 bases). The germline gives CDR1 DFQATT, CDR2 SNEGSKA (reference sequence). This CDR3 region has 15 residues. Trimming removed 2 bases at V and 7 bases at J, with 18 bases between. CDR3 sequence reads: CSARRGHPERNEQFF. As DNA, the CDR3 is TGCAGTGCTAGACGAGGACACCCGGAAAGAAATGAGCAGTTCTTC.

This clonotype has only a few counts. The chain carries TRBV24-1 and TRBJ1-4, with D perhaps matching TRBD1 (5 bases). The germline V gene has CDR1 KGHDR and CDR2 SFDVKD. The CDR3 totals 15 residues. V lost 4 bases, J lost 8 bases, and 16 bases lay in between. In DNA form, the CDR3 reads TGTGCCACCAGTGACCCCCGGGGCTCGGGAGAAAAACTGTTTTTT. Its protein is CATSDPRGSGEKLFF.

The chain joins TRBV2 to TRBJ2-5; no firm D call. Per the germline V gene, CDR1 is SNHLY and CDR2 is FYNNEI. V dropped 4 bases and J dropped 6 bases, with 6 bases sitting between them. This CDR3 has 11 amino acids. Written as DNA, the CDR3 is TGTGCCAGCAGTGCGGTAAAGACCCAGTACTTC. Translating gives CASSAVKTQYF.

This chain uses TRBV29-1 with TRBJ2-7; tentative D call: TRBD1 (5 bases). V shed 1 base and J shed 1 base, with 14 bases lying between them. The germline V gene encodes CDR1 SQVTM and CDR2 ANQGSEA. The CDR3 extends over 15 amino acids. CDR3 nucleotides: TGCAGCGTTGAAGCGGGCCAGGGATATTCCTACGAGCAGTACTTC. This gives the protein CSVEAGQGYSYEQYF.

V is TRBV3-1 and J is TRBJ2-1, with 12 bases matching TRBD2. Germline V gives CDR1 LGHDT, CDR2 YNNKEL (reference sequence). The CDR3 covers 16 residues. V lost 2 bases and J lost 6; bases outside the gene matches: 5. Here the CDR3 DNA reads TGTGCCAGCAGCCAATGGACTAGCGGGATCTTCAATGAGCAGTTCTTC. It translates to CASSQWTSGIFNEQFF.

This chain's CDR3 is CASSEYRGTEAFF. The CDR3 bases are TGTGCCAGCAGTGAGTACAGGGGCACTGAAGCTTTCTTT. The chain uses TRBV27 and TRBJ1-1, with 7 bases that match TRBD1. The germline V gene encodes CDR1 MNHEY and CDR2 SMNVEV (reference sequence). This CDR3 spans 13 amino acids. V shed 5 bases and J 4 bases; nucleotides not matched to a gene: 4.

The CDR3 coding sequence is TGTGCCAGCAGCCAAGAAAATCGGGCAGGTGAAGAGACCCAGTACTTC. Amino acid sequence: CASSQENRAGEETQYF. V and J are TRBV3-1 and TRBJ2-5; D gene unclear. The CDR3 spans 16 residues. V lost 0 bases and J lost 3, with 14 bases in between. The germline CDR1 and CDR2 sequences are LGHDT and YNNKEL (reference sequence).

This clonotype was detected only a few times. V gene TRBV20-1 combines with J gene TRBJ2-1, with 8 bases matching TRBD2. V gave up 2 bases and J gave up 2 bases; unmatched junction bases: 2. Germline V CDR1 and CDR2: DFQATT, SNEGSKA (reference sequence). This CDR3 contains 14 residues. The CDR3 reads CSARWRGAYNEQFF. The CDR3 coding sequence is TGCAGTGCTAGATGGCGGGGGGCCTACAATGAGCAGTTCTTC.

This clonotype showed up just a few times. The CDR3 is CSARVASGGRYSYEQYF. CDR3 sequence (DNA): TGCAGTGCTAGAGTGGCTAGCGGGGGGCGATACTCCTACGAGCAGTACTTC. The V call is TRBV20-1, the J call TRBJ2-7, with 11 bases lining up with TRBD2. V dropped 1 base and J dropped 0; count of bases not matched to a gene: 8. Germline V gene data show CDR1 as DFQATT and CDR2 as SNEGSKA (reference sequence). CDR3 length: 17 amino acids.

This chain connects TRBV27 to TRBJ1-1; D remains unclear. The V and J ends lost 0 bases and 4 bases respectively, with 9 bases between them. The V gene's germline CDR1 is MNHEY and CDR2 SMNVEV (reference sequence). This CDR3 has 14 amino acids. The CDR3, as DNA: TGTGCCAGCAGTTTATCGGCCCGGTCCACTGAAGCTTTCTTT. This encodes CASSLSARSTEAFF.

Here the CDR3 DNA reads TGTGCCAACACCCCGGCGGGGGCAAATGAGCAGTTCTTC. This sequence encodes CANTPAGANEQFF. V is TRBV24-1 and J is TRBJ2-1; weak D call: TRBD2 (7 bases). The CDR3 covers 13 residues. Trimming stripped 11 bases from V and 7 bases from J, with 17 bases between. CDR1 is KGHDR and CDR2 is SFDVKD in the germline V gene.

In this sample, this clonotype turned up a few times. The J gene is TRBJ2-1, the V gene TRBV9; no reliable D call. CDR3 size: 14 residues. Germline CDR1 is SGDLS and CDR2 is YYNGEE. Trimming pared 0 bases from V and 5 bases from J, leaving 9 bases between. The CDR3 sequence: CASSVDLQHNEQFF. The CDR3 nucleotides are TGTGCCAGCAGCGTAGATCTTCAACACAATGAGCAGTTCTTC.

The gene calls are TRBV6-6 and TRBJ1-1, with unresolved D. Germline lookup yields CDR1 MNHNY and CDR2 SVGAGI (reference sequence). V lost 3 bases, J lost 1 base, and 9 bases lay in between. This CDR3 region has 14 residues. CDR3 nucleotide sequence: TGTGCCAGCAGTTATTCGCGGCCGAACACTGAAGCTTTCTTT. This encodes CASSYSRPNTEAFF.

The gene calls are TRBV20-1 and TRBJ2-5; D gene unclear. Trimming removed 7 bases from V and 2 bases from J, with 8 bases in between. Germline CDR1 and CDR2: DFQATT and SNEGSKA (reference sequence). The CDR3 length is 11 residues. CDR3 residues: CSGFNQETQYF. DNA of the CDR3: TGCAGTGGCTTTAATCAAGAGACCCAGTACTTC.

The genes are TRBV15 and TRBJ1-1; the D gene is possibly TRBD1 (5 bases). V gave up 4 bases and J gave up 2 bases, with 11 bases separating them. The CDR3 has 14 amino acids. Germline CDR1 and CDR2: LNHNV and YYDKDF (reference sequence). In DNA form, the CDR3 reads TGTGCCACCAGCAAACTGGACATCAACACTGAAGCTTTCTTT. It encodes CATSKLDINTEAFF.

This clonotype was seen more than once but under ten times. The J gene is TRBJ1-2, the V gene TRBV29-1; the D gene is possibly TRBD1 (5 bases). The CDR3 runs to 13 residues. V gave up 7 bases and J gave up 10 bases, with 22 bases separating them. Looked up from germline, CDR1 is SQVTM and CDR2 is ANQGSEA. CDR3 residues: CSAREQFTGLYTF. The CDR3 nucleotides read TGCAGCGCTCGTGAACAGTTCACGGGGCTCTACACCTTC.

This clonotype was observed a handful of times. The J gene is TRBJ1-5, the V gene TRBV10-3, with D perhaps matching TRBD1 (6 bases). This CDR3 region has 15 residues. CDR1 and CDR2 (germline): ENHRY, SYGVKD. V lost 8 bases and J 2 bases, leaving 16 bases between the germline ends. The CDR3, as DNA: TGTGCCATCGGCCGCCAAGGGGGTGGCAATCAGCCCCAGCATTTT. Residues: CAIGRQGGGNQPQHF.

The gene calls are TRBV24-1 and TRBJ2-5; possibly TRBD1 for D (5 bases). The CDR3 spans 15 residues. V was shortened by 2 bases and J by 4 bases, with 13 bases between the two germline ends. Germline CDR1 reads KGHDR; CDR2 reads SFDVKD. The DNA for the CDR3 is TGTGCCACCAGTGATTCAGGGCCGATGGGAGAGACCCAGTACTTC. Amino acid sequence: CATSDSGPMGETQYF.